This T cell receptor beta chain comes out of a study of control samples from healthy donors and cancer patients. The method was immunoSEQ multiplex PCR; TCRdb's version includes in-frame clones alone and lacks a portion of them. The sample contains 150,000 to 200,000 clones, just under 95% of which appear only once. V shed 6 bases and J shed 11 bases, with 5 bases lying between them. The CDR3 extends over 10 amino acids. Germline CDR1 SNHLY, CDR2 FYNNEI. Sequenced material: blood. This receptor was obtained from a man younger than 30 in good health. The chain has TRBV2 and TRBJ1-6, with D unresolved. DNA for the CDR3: TGTGCCAGCAGAGGTACACCCCTCCACTTT. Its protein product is CASRGTPLHF.